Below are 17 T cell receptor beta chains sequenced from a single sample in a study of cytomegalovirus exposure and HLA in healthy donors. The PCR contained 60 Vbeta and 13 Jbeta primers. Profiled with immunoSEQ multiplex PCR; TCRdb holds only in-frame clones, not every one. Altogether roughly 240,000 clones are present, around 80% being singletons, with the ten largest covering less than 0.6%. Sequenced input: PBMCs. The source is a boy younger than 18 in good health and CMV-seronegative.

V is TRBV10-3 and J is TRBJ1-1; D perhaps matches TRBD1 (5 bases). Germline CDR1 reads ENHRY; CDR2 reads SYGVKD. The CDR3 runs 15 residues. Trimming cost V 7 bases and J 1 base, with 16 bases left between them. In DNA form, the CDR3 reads TGTGCCATCACCAAGATGGAGGGGAGGAACACTGAAGCTTTCTTT. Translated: CAITKMEGRNTEAFF.

DNA for the CDR3: TGTGCCTGGAGTAGGTCAGGGGATGAGCAGTACTTC. It is translated as CAWSRSGDEQYF. The gene calls are TRBV30 and TRBJ2-5, with D possibly being TRBD1 (6 bases). The CDR3 contains 12 residues. Trimming took off 2 bases at V and 11 bases at J, with 15 bases between the two ends. Germline CDR1 is GTSNPN and CDR2 is SVGIG (reference sequence).

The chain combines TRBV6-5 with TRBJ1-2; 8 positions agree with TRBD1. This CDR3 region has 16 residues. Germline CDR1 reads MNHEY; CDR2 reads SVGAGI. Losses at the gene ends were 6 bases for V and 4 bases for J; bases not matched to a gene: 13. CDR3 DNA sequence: TGTGCCAGCAGCTACAAGGGGACAGGTGCCTTCTATGGCTACACCTTC. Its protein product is CASSYKGTGAFYGYTF.

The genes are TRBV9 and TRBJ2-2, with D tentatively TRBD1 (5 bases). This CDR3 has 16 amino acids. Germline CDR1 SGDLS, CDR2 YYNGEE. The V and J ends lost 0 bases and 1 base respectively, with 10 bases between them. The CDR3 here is CASSVEGAVNTGELFF. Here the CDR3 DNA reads TGTGCCAGCAGCGTAGAAGGGGCTGTGAACACCGGGGAGCTGTTTTTT.

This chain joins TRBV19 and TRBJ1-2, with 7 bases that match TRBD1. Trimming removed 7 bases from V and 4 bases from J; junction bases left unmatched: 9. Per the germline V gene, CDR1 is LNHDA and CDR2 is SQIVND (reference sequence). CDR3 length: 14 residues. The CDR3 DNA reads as TGTGCCAGTAACAGGGGAGCGGGTGCCTATGGCTACACCTTC. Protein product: CASNRGAGAYGYTF.

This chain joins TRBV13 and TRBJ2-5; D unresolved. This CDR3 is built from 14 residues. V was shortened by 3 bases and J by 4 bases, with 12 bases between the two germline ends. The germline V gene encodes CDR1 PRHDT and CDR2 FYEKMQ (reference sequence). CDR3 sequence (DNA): TGTGCCAGCAGCTTCCCTACGAGAGGAGAGACCCAGTACTTC. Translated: CASSFPTRGETQYF.

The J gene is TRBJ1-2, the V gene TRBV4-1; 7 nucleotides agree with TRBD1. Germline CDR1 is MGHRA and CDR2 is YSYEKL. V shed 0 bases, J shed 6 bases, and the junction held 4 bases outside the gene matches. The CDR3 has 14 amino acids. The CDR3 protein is CASSQDRGQDGYTF. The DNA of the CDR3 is TGCGCCAGCAGCCAAGATAGGGGGCAGGATGGCTACACCTTC.

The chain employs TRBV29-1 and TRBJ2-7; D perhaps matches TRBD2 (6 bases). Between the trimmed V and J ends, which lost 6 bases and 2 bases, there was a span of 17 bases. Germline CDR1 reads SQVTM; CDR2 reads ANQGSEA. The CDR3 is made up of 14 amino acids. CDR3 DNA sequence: TGCAGCGTGTCGGGAGATGGGGGAGCCTACGAGCAGTACTTC. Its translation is CSVSGDGGAYEQYF.

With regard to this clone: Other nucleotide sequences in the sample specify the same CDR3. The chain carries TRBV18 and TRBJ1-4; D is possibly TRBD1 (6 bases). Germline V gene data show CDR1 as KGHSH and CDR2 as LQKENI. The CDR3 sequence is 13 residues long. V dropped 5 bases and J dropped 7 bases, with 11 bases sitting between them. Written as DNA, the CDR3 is TGTGCCAGCTCATTGACAGGCGGTGAAAAACTGTTTTTT. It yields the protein CASSLTGGEKLFF. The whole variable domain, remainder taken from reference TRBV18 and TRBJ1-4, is NAGVMQNPRHLVRRRGQEARLRCSPMKGHSHVYWYRQLPEEGLKFMVYLQKENIIDESGMPKERFSAEFPKEGPSILRIQQVVRGDSAAYFCASSLTGGEKLFFGSGTQLSVL.

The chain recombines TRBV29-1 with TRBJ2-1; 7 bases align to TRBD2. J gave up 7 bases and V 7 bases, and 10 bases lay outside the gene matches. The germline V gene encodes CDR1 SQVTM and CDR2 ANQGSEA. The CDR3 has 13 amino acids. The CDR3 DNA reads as TGCAGCGCCGGGAGGTCGGTGGGTAATGAGCAGTTCTTC. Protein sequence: CSAGRSVGNEQFF.

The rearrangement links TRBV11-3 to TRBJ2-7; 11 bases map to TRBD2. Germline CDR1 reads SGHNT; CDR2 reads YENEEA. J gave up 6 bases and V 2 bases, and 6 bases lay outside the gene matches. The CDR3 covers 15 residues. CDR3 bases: TGTGCCAGCAGCTTATTAGCGGGAGGGCTTGGCGAGCAGTACTTC. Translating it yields CASSLLAGGLGEQYF.

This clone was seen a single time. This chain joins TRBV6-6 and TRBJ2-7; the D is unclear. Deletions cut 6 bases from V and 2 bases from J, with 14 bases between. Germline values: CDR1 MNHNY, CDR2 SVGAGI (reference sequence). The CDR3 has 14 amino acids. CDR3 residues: CASRARRGTYEQYF. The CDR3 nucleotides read TGTGCCAGCAGGGCACGACGCGGAACCTACGAGCAGTACTTC.

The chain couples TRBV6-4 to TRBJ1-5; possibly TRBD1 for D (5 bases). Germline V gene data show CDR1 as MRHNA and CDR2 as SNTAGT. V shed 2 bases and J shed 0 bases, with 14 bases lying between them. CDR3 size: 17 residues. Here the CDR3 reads CASSDRGTGHSNQPQHF. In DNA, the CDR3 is TGTGCCAGCAGTGACCGGGGGACCGGGCATAGCAATCAGCCCCAGCATTTT.

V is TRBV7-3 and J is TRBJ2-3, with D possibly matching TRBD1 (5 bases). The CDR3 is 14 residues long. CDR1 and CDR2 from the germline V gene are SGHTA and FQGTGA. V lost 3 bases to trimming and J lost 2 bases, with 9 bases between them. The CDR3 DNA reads TGTGCCAGCAGCTTCGACAGTGCCACAGATACGCAGTATTTT. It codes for CASSFDSATDTQYF.

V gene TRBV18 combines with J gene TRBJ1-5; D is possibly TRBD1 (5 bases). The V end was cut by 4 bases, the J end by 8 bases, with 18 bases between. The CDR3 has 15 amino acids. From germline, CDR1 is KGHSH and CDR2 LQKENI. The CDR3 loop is CASSRSRLGGEPQHF. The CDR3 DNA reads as TGTGCCAGCTCACGGTCCCGGCTGGGGGGGGAGCCCCAGCATTTT.

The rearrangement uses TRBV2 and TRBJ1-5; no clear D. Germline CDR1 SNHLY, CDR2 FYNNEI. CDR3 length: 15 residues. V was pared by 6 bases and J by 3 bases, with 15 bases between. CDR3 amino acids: CASRKATGNNQPQHF. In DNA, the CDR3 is TGTGCCAGCAGGAAAGCTACCGGGAACAATCAGCCCCAGCATTTT.

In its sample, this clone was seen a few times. CDR3: CASGLPKGQQNTEAFF. The DNA for the CDR3 is TGTGCTAGTGGTTTGCCAAAGGGACAGCAGAACACTGAAGCTTTCTTT. This sequence joins TRBV12-5 and TRBJ1-1, with 7 bases that match TRBD1. This CDR3 has 16 amino acids. Trimming at V came to 2 bases and at J to 1 base, leaving 7 bases not matched to a gene. Germline CDR1 LGHNT, CDR2 FRNRAP.